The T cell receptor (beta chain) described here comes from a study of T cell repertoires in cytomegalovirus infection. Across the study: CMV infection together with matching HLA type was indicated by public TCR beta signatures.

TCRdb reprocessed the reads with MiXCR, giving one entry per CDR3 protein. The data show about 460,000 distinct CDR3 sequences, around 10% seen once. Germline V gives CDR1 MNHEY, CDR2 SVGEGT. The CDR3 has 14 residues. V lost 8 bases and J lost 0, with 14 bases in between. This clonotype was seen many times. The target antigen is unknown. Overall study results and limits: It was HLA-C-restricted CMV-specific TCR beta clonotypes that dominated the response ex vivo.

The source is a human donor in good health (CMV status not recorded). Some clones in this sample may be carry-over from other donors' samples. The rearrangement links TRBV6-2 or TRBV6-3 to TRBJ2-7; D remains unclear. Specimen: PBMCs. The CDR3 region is CASVPRSSSYEQYF. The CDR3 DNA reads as TGTGCCAGCGTCCCGCGCTCGAGCTCCTACGAGCAGTACTTC.